Each of the 26 T cell receptor beta chains below was sequenced from the same sample in a study of T cells in Graves' hyperthyroidism and ophthalmopathy. Authors of the study amplified TCR beta CDR3 regions from RNA transcripts. HTBI primers were employed in a first-round RT-PCR of the TCR CDR3. TCRdb re-analysed the multiplex PCR reads in MiXCR, keeping a single row per CDR3 protein. Here the sample spans over 500,000 distinct CDR3 sequences, around 15% being singletons. Input material: blood. Receptors originate from a woman aged 40 to 50 with Graves' hyperthyroidism.

A few counts support this clonotype. The chain joins TRBV19 to TRBJ1-1; possible D gene TRBD1, 5 bases. The CDR3 spans 13 residues. Germline V lookup: CDR1 LNHDA, CDR2 SQIVND (reference sequence). V was trimmed by 5 bases and J by 4 bases, leaving 11 bases between them. For the CDR3, the DNA is TGTGCCAGTAGTCGGGGGATTGGCACTGAAGCTTTCTTT. Protein product: CASSRGIGTEAFF.

This clonotype was seen a handful of times. The chain employs TRBV7-9 and TRBJ1-3; D gene ambiguous. This CDR3 is 14 amino acids long. The V end lost 2 bases, the J end lost 4 bases, and 9 bases lay between the germline ends. The germline CDR1 and CDR2 sequences are SEHNR and FQNEAQ (reference sequence). CDR3 in DNA: TGTGCCAGCAGCTTACAGACACCGGGAAACACCATATATTTT. It translates to CASSLQTPGNTIYF.

The CDR3 DNA is TGTGCCAGCAGCCCATTTACGACTAGCGGTTACGAGCAGTACTTC. Its translation: CASSPFTTSGYEQYF. The rearrangement joins TRBV4-2 to TRBJ2-7; 9 bases are shared with TRBD2. There are 15 residues in the CDR3. The V gene's germline CDR1 is LGHNA and CDR2 YNFKEQ. The trim removed 4 bases at V and 4 bases at J, leaving 8 bases unmatched.

This chain's CDR3 is CASTFRDTYNEQFF. The CDR3 DNA follows: TGTGCCAGCACCTTTAGGGACACCTACAATGAGCAGTTCTTC. The chain uses TRBV12-3 or TRBV12-4 and TRBJ2-1; the D gene is possibly TRBD1 (6 bases). This CDR3 contains 14 residues. V was pared by 7 bases and J by 2 bases, with 12 bases between.

In its sample, this clonotype was seen many times. The rearrangement uses TRBV6-2 or TRBV6-3 and TRBJ2-7; no clear D gene. The CDR3 covers 11 residues. Trimming took off 6 bases at V and 4 bases at J, with 7 bases between the two ends. The germline V gene has CDR1 MNHEY and CDR2 SVGEGT. The CDR3 loop reads CASSAIYEQYF. The CDR3 DNA reads as TGTGCCAGCAGCGCCATATACGAGCAGTACTTC.

In regard to this clonotype: At one end the junction does not follow the germline gene, possibly because of a read error. This chain connects TRBV19 to TRBJ2-7; no reliable D call. The CDR3 length is 12 residues. Looked up from germline, CDR1 is LNHDA and CDR2 is SQIVND (reference sequence). Here the CDR3 reads CASSRVSYEQHF. The CDR3, as DNA: TGTGCCAGTAGTCGAGTTTCCTACGAGCAGCACTTC.

This clonotype was detected many times. This rearrangement joins TRBV12-5 to TRBJ2-3; possibly TRBD1 for D (7 bases). From germline, CDR1 is LGHNT and CDR2 FRNRAP. Trimming removed 0 bases at V and 4 bases at J, with 29 bases between. The CDR3 has 21 residues. CDR3: CASGLVQLGTAFTSLPDTQYF. CDR3 DNA sequence: TGTGCTAGTGGTTTGGTACAGTTGGGGACAGCCTTTACTAGCCTGCCAGATACGCAGTATTTT.

This clonotype was counted only a few times. The chain links TRBV6-5 to TRBJ2-7; D is unclear. The CDR3 spans 15 residues. Trimming shortened V by 6 bases and J by 2 bases, and 17 bases separated the two germline ends. Germline V gene lookup returns CDR1 MNHEY and CDR2 SVGAGI. The DNA of the CDR3 is TGTGCCAGCAGCCCGGAGTTCCTACCCACCTACGAGCAGTACTTC. Amino acids: CASSPEFLPTYEQYF.

This clonotype showed up many times. This rearrangement joins TRBV2 to TRBJ2-2; 11 bases align to TRBD2. The CDR3 consists of 15 residues. V was pared by 3 bases and J by 7 bases, with 4 bases of the junction left unmatched. Germline loops: CDR1 SNHLY, CDR2 FYNNEI. The CDR3 sequence is CASSDTSGRSGELFF. The CDR3 region has the DNA TGTGCCAGCAGTGACACTAGCGGGAGAAGCGGGGAGCTGTTTTTT.

This clonotype has only a few counts. The chain joins TRBV28 to TRBJ1-2; D perhaps matches TRBD1 (5 bases). V gave up 4 bases and J gave up 4 bases, with 16 bases separating them. Germline CDR1 reads MDHEN; CDR2 reads SYDVKM. The CDR3 is 15 amino acids. The CDR3 region has the DNA TGTGCCAGCAGTTCCCGTCAGGGAGGCCTCTATGGCTACACCTTC. Residues: CASSSRQGGLYGYTF.

Regarding this clonotype: The conserved phenylalanine or tryptophan is not found at the CDR3 terminus, so this likely reflects a read error. The chain combines TRBV20-1 with TRBJ2-5, with 9 bases matching TRBD2. The CDR3 consists of 12 residues. Germline V gives CDR1 DFQATT, CDR2 SNEGSKA (reference sequence). CDR3 sequence reads: CTLAGVRETQYL. CDR3 in DNA: TGCACATTAGCGGGAGTGAGAGAGACCCAGTACTTA.

This clonotype was seen many times. The chain links TRBV3-1 to TRBJ2-1; D is uncertain. CDR1 and CDR2 from the germline V gene are LGHDT and YNNKEL (reference sequence). V was trimmed by 0 bases and J by 6 bases, leaving 9 bases between them. This CDR3 spans 14 amino acids. CDR3 in amino acids: CASSQDGYRNEQFF. In DNA, the CDR3 is TGTGCCAGCAGCCAAGACGGCTATCGCAATGAGCAGTTCTTC.

Many counts were recorded for this clonotype. The CDR3 region is CSATRLTEYNEQFF. The CDR3 DNA is TGCAGTGCTACTAGACTAACCGAATACAATGAGCAGTTCTTC. The genes are TRBV20-1 and TRBJ2-1, with D maybe TRBD2 (5 bases). Germline assignment: CDR1 DFQATT and CDR2 SNEGSKA (reference sequence). V dropped 4 bases and J dropped 4 bases, with 14 bases sitting between them. This CDR3 region has 14 residues.

The sample holds many counts of this clonotype. The genes are TRBV28 and TRBJ2-5; the D gene is possibly TRBD1 (7 bases). V dropped 4 bases and J dropped 5 bases, with 29 bases sitting between them. Germline assignment: CDR1 MDHEN and CDR2 SYDVKM. This CDR3 is 19 amino acids long. The CDR3 is CASSSPPGGSSGFGETQYF. Here the CDR3 DNA reads TGTGCCAGCAGTTCTCCCCCAGGGGGGAGTAGCGGATTCGGGGAGACCCAGTACTTC.

V is TRBV24-1 and J is TRBJ1-4, with 7 bases lining up with TRBD1. Germline V gene lookup returns CDR1 KGHDR and CDR2 SFDVKD. J was trimmed by 4 bases and V by 6 bases; bases with no gene match: 1. CDR3 length equals 13 residues. This chain's CDR3 is CATSRDSNEKLFF. DNA for the CDR3: TGTGCCACCAGTAGGGACAGTAATGAAAAACTGTTTTTT.

V and J are TRBV2 and TRBJ1-4; D unclear. V shed 9 bases and J shed 5 bases, with 7 bases lying between them. CDR1 is SNHLY, CDR2 FYNNEI, per germline. The CDR3 is made up of 11 amino acids. This chain's CDR3 is CARGGNEKLFF. The CDR3 DNA reads as TGTGCCAGGGGAGGGAATGAAAAACTGTTTTTT.

This clonotype was counted only a few times. The chain has TRBV28 and TRBJ2-1; TRBD1 agrees at 10 bases. Germline CDR1 and CDR2: MDHEN and SYDVKM. Losses at the gene ends were 3 bases for V and 8 bases for J; bases not matched to a gene: 13. CDR3 length equals 17 residues. The CDR3 sequence is CASSLRTLDRGAYEQFF. DNA for the CDR3: TGTGCCAGCAGTTTGCGCACTCTGGACAGGGGGGCGTATGAGCAGTTCTTC. The whole variable domain, remainder taken from reference TRBV28 and TRBJ2-1, is DVKVTQSSRYLVKRTGEKVFLECVQDMDHENMFWYRQDPGLGLRLIYFSYDVKMKEKGDIPEGYSVSREKKERFSLILESASTNQTSMYLCASSLRTLDRGAYEQFFGPGTRLTVL.

At least ten counts were recorded for this clonotype. The gene calls are TRBV11-2 and TRBJ2-7; 7 nucleotides match TRBD2. The CDR3 extends over 15 amino acids. CDR1 and CDR2 (germline): SGHAT, FQNNGV. The ends lost 5 bases at V and 3 bases at J; junction bases unmatched: 10. The CDR3, as DNA: TGTGCCAGCAGCACCCCCGGCGGGAGAGTCTACGAGCAGTACTTC. As protein: CASSTPGGRVYEQYF.

This clonotype occurred many times. The rearrangement links TRBV11-2 to TRBJ2-3, with D tentatively TRBD1 (5 bases). Germline values: CDR1 SGHAT, CDR2 FQNNGV. The CDR3 runs to 13 residues. Trimming pared 4 bases from V and 11 bases from J, leaving 16 bases between. The CDR3 here is CASSSQGEGQQYF. CDR3 DNA sequence: TGTGCCAGCAGCTCCCAAGGGGAAGGTCAGCAGTATTTT.

Comments on this clonotype: A read error is possible here, since a much larger clone lies one base away. This chain links TRBV6-1 with TRBJ1-3; no clear D. CDR1 is MNHNS, CDR2 SASEGT, per germline. The CDR3 consists of 14 residues. The CDR3 here is CASRTDISGNSIYF. The DNA for the CDR3 is TGTGCCAGCAGGACGGATATCTCTGGAAACTCCATATATTTT.

The chain carries TRBV20-1 and TRBJ2-1; D unclear. Germline CDR1 DFQATT, CDR2 SNEGSKA (reference sequence). This CDR3 contains 17 residues. The V end lost 0 bases, the J end lost 0 bases, and 15 bases lay between the germline ends. The CDR3 region has the DNA TGCAGTGCTAGAGACGCTCAGACTGCGAGCTCCTACAATGAGCAGTTCTTC. Translation: CSARDAQTASSYNEQFF.

This clonotype has only one observation. The V call is TRBV7-9, the J call TRBJ1-5, with no clear D. Trimming stripped 1 base from V and 3 bases from J, with 10 bases between. The CDR3 totals 15 residues. CDR1 and CDR2 (germline): SEHNR, FQNEAQ (reference sequence). CDR3 sequence reads: CASSLGGEFNQPQHF. The CDR3 DNA reads TGTGCCAGCAGCTTAGGAGGCGAATTCAATCAGCCCCAGCATTTT.

In the case of this clonotype: Relative to the germline gene, one junction end is altered; a read error may explain this. This sequence joins TRBV7-7 and TRBJ2-5, with 11 bases that match TRBD2. The CDR3 consists of 13 residues. Per germline, CDR1 SSHAT and CDR2 FNYEAQ (reference sequence). CDR3 bases: TGTGCTAGCAGTCCGGGACTAGCGGAGGCCCAGTACTTC. Residues: CASSPGLAEAQYF.

This clonotype has only a few counts. V usage is TRBV28 and J usage is TRBJ2-2; maybe TRBD1 (5 bases). The V and J ends lost 4 bases and 6 bases respectively, with 12 bases between them. The CDR3 sequence is 14 residues long. Germline assignment: CDR1 MDHEN and CDR2 SYDVKM. The CDR3 reads CASSSRQWSGELFF. In nucleotides, the CDR3 is TGTGCCAGCAGTTCAAGACAGTGGTCCGGGGAGCTGTTTTTT.

The V and J genes are TRBV29-1 and TRBJ2-5, with D unresolved. This CDR3 is built from 13 residues. V dropped 0 bases and J dropped 5 bases, with 10 bases sitting between them. Germline loops: CDR1 SQVTM, CDR2 ANQGSEA. The CDR3 is CSVEEWAYETQYF. The CDR3 DNA is TGCAGCGTTGAAGAATGGGCTTACGAGACCCAGTACTTC.

This clonotype was detected once. This chain joins TRBV18 and TRBJ2-3; D unclear. From germline, CDR1 is KGHSH and CDR2 LQKENI. The V end was cut by 1 base, the J end by 0 bases, with 17 bases between. This CDR3 contains 18 residues. As DNA, the CDR3 is TGTGCCAGCTCACCACGCTTTTCTGGCGGAGCTAGCACAGATACGCAGTATTTT. Its protein is CASSPRFSGGASTDTQYF.